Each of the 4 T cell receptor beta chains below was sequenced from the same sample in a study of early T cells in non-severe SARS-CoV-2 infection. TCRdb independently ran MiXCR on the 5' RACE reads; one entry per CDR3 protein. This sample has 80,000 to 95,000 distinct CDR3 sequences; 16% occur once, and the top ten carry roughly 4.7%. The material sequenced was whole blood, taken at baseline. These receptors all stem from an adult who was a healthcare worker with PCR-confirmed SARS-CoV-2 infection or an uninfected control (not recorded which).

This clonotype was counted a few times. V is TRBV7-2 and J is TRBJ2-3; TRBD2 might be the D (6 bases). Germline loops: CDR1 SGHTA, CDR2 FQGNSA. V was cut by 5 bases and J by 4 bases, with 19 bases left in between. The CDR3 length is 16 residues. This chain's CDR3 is CASSLHRIGRADTQYF. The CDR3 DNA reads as TGTGCCAGCAGCCTCCATCGGATCGGGAGAGCAGATACGCAGTATTTT.

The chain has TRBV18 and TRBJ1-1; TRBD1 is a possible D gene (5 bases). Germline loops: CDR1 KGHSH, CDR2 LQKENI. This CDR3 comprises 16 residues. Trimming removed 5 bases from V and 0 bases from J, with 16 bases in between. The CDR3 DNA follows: TGTGCCAGCTCATTCGGGACCGGGTCGATGAACACTGAAGCTTTCTTT. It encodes CASSFGTGSMNTEAFF. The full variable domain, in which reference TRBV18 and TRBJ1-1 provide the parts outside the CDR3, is NAGVMQNPRHLVRRRGQEARLRCSPMKGHSHVYWYRQLPEEGLKFMVYLQKENIIDESGMPKERFSAEFPKEGPSILRIQQVVRGDSAAYFCASSFGTGSMNTEAFFGQGTRLTVV.

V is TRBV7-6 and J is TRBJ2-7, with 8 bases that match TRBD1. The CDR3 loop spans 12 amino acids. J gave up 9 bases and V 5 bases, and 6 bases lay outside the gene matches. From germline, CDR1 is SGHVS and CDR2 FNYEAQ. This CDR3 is CASSPGQGGQYF. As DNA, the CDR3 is TGTGCCAGCAGCCCCGGACAGGGAGGGCAGTACTTC. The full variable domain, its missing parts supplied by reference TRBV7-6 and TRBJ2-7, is GAGVSQSPRYKVTKRGQDVALRCDPISGHVSLYWYRQALGQGPEFLTYFNYEAQQDKSGLPNDRFSAERPEGSISTLTIQRTEQRDSAMYRCASSPGQGGQYFGPGTRLTVT.

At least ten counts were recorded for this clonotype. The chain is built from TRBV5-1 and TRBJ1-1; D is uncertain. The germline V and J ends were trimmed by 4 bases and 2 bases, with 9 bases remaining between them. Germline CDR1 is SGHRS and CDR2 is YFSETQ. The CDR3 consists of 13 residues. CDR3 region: CASSADGNTEAFF. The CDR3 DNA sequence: TGCGCCAGCAGCGCGGACGGTAACACTGAAGCTTTCTTT.